Listed here are 21 T cell receptor beta chains from one sample, sequenced in a study of blood T cells in healthy people across ages. Using a J-beta primer mix together with a sample-barcoded 5' primer, a second PCR was run for roughly 6 to 11 cycles. TCRdb processed the 5' RACE reads anew with MiXCR; each CDR3 protein has one entry. This table holds about 1.1 million distinct CDR3 sequences, less than 45% found once. What was sequenced was blood. These TCRs come from a man aged 18-30 years in good health.

This clonotype was detected only a few times. The V call is TRBV29-1, the J call TRBJ2-7, with a weak D call TRBD2 (6 bases). The CDR3 is 13 amino acids. V lost 4 bases, J lost 5 bases, and 15 bases lay in between. CDR1 SQVTM and CDR2 ANQGSEA come from the germline V gene. The CDR3 is CSVVPWASDEQYF. The CDR3 nucleotides are TGCAGCGTTGTCCCCTGGGCTAGCGACGAGCAGTACTTC.

This sequence joins TRBV12-3 or TRBV12-4 and TRBJ2-1; either TRBD1 or TRBD2 may fit D (5 bases each). The length of the CDR3 is 15 residues. Trimming took off 1 base at V and 4 bases at J, with 11 bases between the two ends. DNA for the CDR3: TGTGCCAGCAGTTTAGGGGACGGTACTTACAATGAGCAGTTCTTC. Its translation is CASSLGDGTYNEQFF.

The CDR3: CASRTGGRANYGYTF. CDR3 in DNA: TGTGCCAGCAGGACCGGGGGGAGAGCTAACTATGGCTACACCTTC. J is TRBJ1-2 and V is TRBV6-2 or TRBV6-3; D perhaps matches TRBD1 (5 bases). The V gene lost 6 bases and the J gene lost 0 bases, with 14 bases spanning the gap. CDR3 size: 15 residues. Germline CDR1 reads MNHEY; CDR2 reads SVGEGT.

The rearrangement uses TRBV25-1 and TRBJ2-1; D might be TRBD2 (7 bases). The CDR3 is made up of 15 amino acids. Germline V lookup: CDR1 MGHDK, CDR2 SYGVNS. V was clipped by 3 bases and J by 2 bases, with 11 bases between them. The CDR3 here is CASSDRGAPYNEQFF. The CDR3 DNA is TGTGCCAGCAGTGACCGGGGGGCCCCCTACAATGAGCAGTTCTTC.

J is TRBJ1-1 and V is TRBV5-1, with 10 positions matching TRBD1. Germline V gene sequence: CDR1 SGHRS, CDR2 YFSETQ. CDR3 length equals 14 residues. V was clipped by 6 bases and J by 4 bases; unmatched bases: 6. CDR3 amino acids: CASTSDRGSTEAFF. The CDR3 DNA reads TGCGCCAGCACATCGGACAGGGGGAGCACTGAAGCTTTCTTT.

Only a few counts were recorded for this clonotype. The rearrangement uses TRBV4-3 and TRBJ2-1; 10 nucleotides match TRBD2. Germline lookup yields CDR1 LGHNA and CDR2 YSLEER. The CDR3 contains 20 residues. V shed 0 bases, J shed 0 bases, and the junction held 11 bases outside the gene matches. CDR3 DNA sequence: TGCGCCAGCAGCCAAGATAGTGCTAGCGGGGGCTTATACTCCTACAATGAGCAGTTCTTC. It is translated as CASSQDSASGGLYSYNEQFF.

This chain connects TRBV14 to TRBJ1-2; 7 bases fit TRBD1. This CDR3 spans 16 amino acids. Germline lookup yields CDR1 SGHDN and CDR2 FVKESK. Trimming at V came to 2 bases and at J to 6 bases, leaving 12 bases not matched to a gene. The CDR3 DNA sequence: TGTGCCAGCAGCCAAAATCACAGGGGACTGGCGAATGGCTACACCTTC. Translated: CASSQNHRGLANGYTF. The whole variable domain, filled in from reference TRBV14 and TRBJ1-2, reads EAGVTQFPSHSVIEKGQTVTLRCDPISGHDNLYWYRRVMGKEIKFLLHFVKESKQDESGMPNNRFLAERTGGTYSTLKVQPAELEDSGVYFCASSQNHRGLANGYTFGSGTRLTVV.

This sequence joins TRBV5-1 and TRBJ1-2, with D uncertain. Germline CDR1 is SGHRS and CDR2 is YFSETQ. The length of the CDR3 is 14 residues. V lost 0 bases, J lost 4 bases, and 10 bases lay in between. CDR3 DNA: TGCGCCAGCAGCTTGGACGGATTCCCCTATGGCTACACCTTC. Translating gives CASSLDGFPYGYTF. The full variable domain, in which reference TRBV5-1 and TRBJ1-2 provide the parts outside the CDR3, is KAGVTQTPRYLIKTRGQQVTLSCSPISGHRSVSWYQQTPGQGLQFLFEYFSETQRNKGNFPGRFSGRQFSNSRSEMNVSTLELGDSALYLCASSLDGFPYGYTFGSGTRLTVV.

As to this clonotype: One end of the junction is discordant with germline, which a read error may explain. The J gene is TRBJ1-3, the V gene TRBV12-3 or TRBV12-4; D unclear. The CDR3 sequence is 11 residues long. The CDR3 sequence: CASRDLNTTYF. CDR3 DNA: TGTGCCAGCAGGGACCTAAACACCACATATTTT.

This chain connects TRBV6-2 or TRBV6-3 to TRBJ1-2; D is ambiguous. CDR1 MNHEY and CDR2 SVGEGT come from the germline V gene. Trimming shortened V by 2 bases and J by 8 bases, and 9 bases separated the two germline ends. The CDR3 is made up of 12 amino acids. CDR3 DNA: TGTGCCAGCAGTTACGGGTCGGAAGGCTACACCTTC. This translates into CASSYGSEGYTF.

CDR3: CASSQATGTGDNQPQHF. As DNA, the CDR3 is TGCGCCAGCAGCCAAGCAACCGGGACAGGGGACAATCAGCCCCAGCATTTT. V is TRBV4-1 and J is TRBJ1-5, with 10 bases matching TRBD1. The germline CDR1 and CDR2 sequences are MGHRA and YSYEKL. The CDR3 is 17 amino acids. V lost 1 base and J lost 3; bases outside the gene matches: 6.

This clonotype has a handful of counts. The chain has TRBV6-1 and TRBJ1-2; 8 bases are shared with TRBD1. V lost 4 bases to trimming and J lost 8 bases; unmatched junction nucleotides: 6. Germline lookup yields CDR1 MNHNS and CDR2 SASEGT. This CDR3 is built from 13 residues. The CDR3 loop reads CASSAWTGLGYTF. The CDR3 DNA reads as TGTGCCAGCAGTGCCTGGACAGGGCTGGGCTACACCTTC.

The chain is built from TRBV20-1 and TRBJ2-3, with TRBD1 matching 8 bases. V shed 7 bases, J shed 6 bases, and the junction held 6 bases outside the gene matches. The germline V gene has CDR1 DFQATT and CDR2 SNEGSKA (reference sequence). This CDR3 has 12 amino acids. The CDR3 DNA reads as TGCAGTGGCTCAGGGGGCGCCGATACGCAGTATTTT. Translating it yields CSGSGGADTQYF.

For this clonotype: At one end, the junction sequence differs from germline, possibly due to a read error. The V gene is TRBV6-1, the J gene TRBJ1-2, with 9 bases that match TRBD1. Germline CDR1 and CDR2: MNHNS and SASEGT. The CDR3 has 14 residues. In DNA form, the CDR3 reads TGTGCCAACAGTGAGGACAGGGGACGATTCGGCTACACCTTC. Its protein product is CANSEDRGRFGYTF.

The chain carries TRBV7-2 and TRBJ1-2, with TRBD1 as a possible D gene (5 bases). Germline values: CDR1 SGHTA, CDR2 FQGNSA. V lost 5 bases and J lost 4, with 14 bases in between. The CDR3 covers 14 residues. CDR3 nucleotides: TGTGCCAGCAGCAACGGGGACCGCATCTATGGCTACACCTTC. Translating it yields CASSNGDRIYGYTF.

The rearrangement links TRBV11-2 to TRBJ2-1; D is unclear. Gene TRBJ2-7 matches the end of the DNA better, so the J call may be wrong. Germline CDR1 and CDR2: SGHAT and FQNNGV. The CDR3 is 18 residues long. This CDR3 reads CASSYPSLKGSSYNEQYF. As DNA, the CDR3 is TGTGCCAGCAGCTACCCTAGTCTGAAAGGAAGCTCCTACAATGAGCAGTACTTC.

The chain has TRBV3-1 and TRBJ2-6; D unclear. The length of the CDR3 is 18 residues. CDR1 and CDR2 from the germline V gene are LGHDT and YNNKEL (reference sequence). The V end lost 5 bases, the J end lost 0 bases, and 17 bases lay between the germline ends. CDR3 nucleotide sequence: TGTGCCAGCAGCGCGTCCCAGACGCGACTCTCTGGGGCCAACGTCCTGACTTTC. Its translation is CASSASQTRLSGANVLTF.

This rearrangement joins TRBV4-1 to TRBJ1-6; 8 bases fit TRBD1. J was trimmed by 10 bases and V by 1 base; bases with no gene match: 6. CDR3 size: 15 residues. The germline gives CDR1 MGHRA, CDR2 YSYEKL. The CDR3 region has the DNA TGCGCCAGCAGCCAAGCGTGGACAGGGCAATCACCCCTCCACTTT. It specifies CASSQAWTGQSPLHF.

This clonotype was detected a few times. CDR3 DNA sequence: TGCAGCGTTGAGGTTGGGGCAGCTACCGAGCAGTACTTC. It is translated as CSVEVGAATEQYF. The chain links TRBV29-1 to TRBJ2-7, with TRBD1 as a possible D gene (5 bases). Germline V CDR1 and CDR2: SQVTM, ANQGSEA. The germline V and J ends were trimmed by 3 bases and 6 bases, with 15 bases remaining between them. This CDR3 has 13 amino acids.

The chain couples TRBV15 to TRBJ2-5, with D tentatively TRBD2 (7 bases). Germline V CDR1 and CDR2: LNHNV, YYDKDF (reference sequence). V gave up 5 bases and J gave up 5 bases, with 15 bases separating them. This CDR3 comprises 14 residues. CDR3 region: CATSGRGGSETQYF. The DNA of the CDR3 is TGTGCCACCAGCGGAAGGGGGGGCTCTGAGACCCAGTACTTC.

This clonotype was seen a single time. The V call is TRBV19, the J call TRBJ2-2; possible D gene TRBD2, 5 bases. CDR1 LNHDA and CDR2 SQIVND come from the germline V gene (reference sequence). This CDR3 region has 14 residues. Trimming took 7 bases from V and 5 from J, leaving 14 bases between them. CDR3 DNA: TGTGCCAGTATTGGCCTCTCGGGGACCGGGGAGCTGTTTTTT. Its protein product is CASIGLSGTGELFF. Variable domain in full (rest from reference TRBV19 and TRBJ2-2): DGGITQSPKYLFRKEGQNVTLSCEQNLNHDAMYWYRQDPGQGLRLIYYSQIVNDFQKGDIAEGYSVSREKKESFPLTVTSAQKNPTAFYLCASIGLSGTGELFFGEGSRLTVL.